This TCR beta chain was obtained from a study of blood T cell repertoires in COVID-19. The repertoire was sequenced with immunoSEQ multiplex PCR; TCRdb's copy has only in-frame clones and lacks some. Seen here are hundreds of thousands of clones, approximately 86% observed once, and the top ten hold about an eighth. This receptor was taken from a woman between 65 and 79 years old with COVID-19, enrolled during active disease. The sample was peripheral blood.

The CDR3 sequence: CASSGGQGKTYEQYF. The CDR3 bases are TGTGCCAGCAGCGGCGGACAGGGGAAGACCTACGAGCAGTACTTC. The chain employs TRBV5-4 and TRBJ2-7, with 9 nucleotides matching TRBD1. The V gene's germline CDR1 is SGHNT and CDR2 YYREEE (reference sequence). Trimming took 4 bases from V and 2 from J; bases not matched to a gene: 7. The CDR3 is 15 amino acids. Together with reference TRBV5-4 and TRBJ2-7, the CDR3 gives the full variable domain: ETGVTQSPTHLIKTRGQQVTLRCSSQSGHNTVSWYQQALGQGPQFIFQYYREEENGRGNFPPRFSGLQFPNYSSELNVNALELDDSALYLCASSGGQGKTYEQYFGPGTRLTVT.